This T cell receptor (beta chain) was observed in a study of blood T cell repertoires in COVID-19. The CDR3 extends over 15 amino acids. The germline CDR1 and CDR2 sequences are SEHNR and FQNEAQ (reference sequence). With V trimmed by 5 bases and J by 7 bases, 9 bases remained unmatched. Clones were read by immunoSEQ multiplex PCR, and TCRdb kept only the in-frame ones, dropping some. The sample consists of around 620,000 clones, approximately 90% of them appearing once. The sample holds a few counts of this clone. The TCR originated in a woman aged 18-29 years with acute or convalescent COVID-19. The source material was peripheral blood. The chain joins TRBV7-9 to TRBJ2-4, with 9 bases identical to TRBD1. The chain's CDR3 is CASSPPGGQGNIQYF. The CDR3 bases are TGTGCCAGCAGCCCGCCGGGGGGACAGGGCAACATTCAGTACTTC.